The 25 T cell receptor beta chains in this list originate from one sample, sequenced in a study of early T cells in non-severe SARS-CoV-2 infection. A single record per CDR3 protein comes from TCRdb applying MiXCR to the 5' RACE reads. The sample holds more than 95,000 distinct CDR3 sequences, 15% seen once. Sequencing input: whole blood. The origin of the receptors is an adult who was a healthcare worker with PCR-confirmed SARS-CoV-2 infection or an uninfected control (not recorded which).

The sample holds many counts of this clonotype. This rearrangement joins TRBV7-8 to TRBJ2-2; D is uncertain. The length of the CDR3 is 13 residues. Trimming took 4 bases from V and 4 from J, leaving 7 bases between them. The germline V gene has CDR1 SGHVS and CDR2 FQNEAQ. This CDR3 reads CASSSAGTGELFF. In DNA form, the CDR3 reads TGTGCCAGCAGCTCCGCTGGCACCGGGGAGCTGTTTTTT.

The chain uses TRBV4-2 and TRBJ2-5; D uncertain. With 0 bases removed from V and 4 bases from J, the gap between germline ends came to 6 bases. The length of the CDR3 is 13 residues. CDR1 is LGHNA and CDR2 is YNFKEQ in the germline V gene. The CDR3 DNA follows: TGTGCCAGCAGCCAAGATCTCTTAGAGACCCAGTACTTC. It specifies CASSQDLLETQYF.

The rearrangement links TRBV13 to TRBJ2-3, with D maybe TRBD1 (5 bases). The CDR3 has 17 amino acids. Trimming took off 1 base at V and 0 bases at J, with 14 bases between the two ends. Germline values: CDR1 PRHDT, CDR2 FYEKMQ (reference sequence). The CDR3: CASSLVQGLGSTDTQYF. CDR3 bases: TGTGCCAGCAGCTTAGTCCAGGGTCTCGGGAGCACAGATACGCAGTATTTT. The full variable domain, rest sourced from reference TRBV13 and TRBJ2-3, is AAGVIQSPRHLIKEKRETATLKCYPIPRHDTVYWYQQGPGQDPQFLISFYEKMQSDKGSIPDRFSAQQFSDYHSELNMSSLELGDSALYFCASSLVQGLGSTDTQYFGPGTRLTVL.

A few counts support this clonotype. The rearrangement uses TRBV7-6 and TRBJ1-3; 8 bases match TRBD1. CDR3 size: 18 residues. With V trimmed by 8 bases and J by 0 bases, 15 bases remained unmatched. Germline V gene data show CDR1 as SGHVS and CDR2 as FNYEAQ. Here the CDR3 DNA reads TGTGCCAGCGGGGAGGACAGGGCGCTTCGATACTCTGGAAACACCATATATTTT. The encoded protein is CASGEDRALRYSGNTIYF.

Many counts were recorded for this clonotype. The chain carries TRBV5-1 and TRBJ1-4, with 9 positions matching TRBD1. The CDR3 is made up of 14 amino acids. Germline trimming cut 4 bases from V and 7 bases from J; bases unmatched to any gene: 5. The germline V gene has CDR1 SGHRS and CDR2 YFSETQ. CDR3 sequence (DNA): TGCGCCAGCAGCCAACAGGGGGCGCGTGAAAAACTGTTTTTT. This gives the protein CASSQQGAREKLFF.

This clonotype was recorded many times. This rearrangement joins TRBV7-3 to TRBJ2-3; TRBD1 might be the D (6 bases). CDR3 size: 15 residues. V was pared by 5 bases and J by 1 base, with 13 bases between. The V gene's germline CDR1 is SGHTA and CDR2 FQGTGA. The CDR3 protein is CASSATGQRTDTQYF. The CDR3 DNA sequence: TGTGCCAGCAGCGCCACAGGGCAGCGCACAGATACGCAGTATTTT.

The chain recombines TRBV3-1 with TRBJ1-2, with unresolved D. V lost 4 bases and J lost 1, with 7 bases in between. Germline V lookup: CDR1 LGHDT, CDR2 YNNKEL (reference sequence). The CDR3 loop spans 13 amino acids. This chain's CDR3 is CASSPQINYGYTF. Written as DNA, the CDR3 is TGTGCCAGCAGCCCACAGATTAACTATGGCTACACCTTC.

The chain has TRBV5-1 and TRBJ2-5; D possibly matches TRBD1 or TRBD2 (6 bases each). V was clipped by 4 bases and J by 5 bases, with 12 bases between them. Per the germline V gene, CDR1 is SGHRS and CDR2 is YFSETQ. This CDR3 comprises 13 residues. CDR3 bases: TGCGCCAGCAGCGAGGGGGAGGAGGAGACCCAGTACTTC. This gives the protein CASSEGEEETQYF.

This clonotype occurred a few times. The CDR3 sequence: CASSYLGPETEAFF. The DNA of the CDR3 is TGTGCCAGCAGTTACCTTGGGCCCGAGACTGAAGCTTTCTTT. The chain recombines TRBV6-2 or TRBV6-3 with TRBJ1-1; no firm D call. The CDR3 is made up of 14 amino acids. V was clipped by 2 bases and J by 5 bases, with 12 bases between them. Per germline, CDR1 MNHEY and CDR2 SVGEGT.

This CDR3 is CASSSGSGTEAFF. CDR3 in DNA: TGTGCCAGCAGCTCGGGGTCAGGCACTGAAGCTTTCTTT. The J gene is TRBJ1-1, the V gene TRBV5-6; D gene unclear. The CDR3 length is 13 residues. Germline CDR1 SGHDT, CDR2 YYEEEE. The V end was cut by 3 bases, the J end by 4 bases, with 10 bases between.

This clonotype was seen ten or more times. The rearrangement joins TRBV6-2 or TRBV6-3 to TRBJ2-5; 10 bases are shared with TRBD2. The CDR3 contains 16 residues. Per the germline V gene, CDR1 is MNHEY and CDR2 is SVGEGT. After removal of 6 bases from V and 5 bases from J, the junction contained 12 bases not matched to a gene. The CDR3 loop reads CASRKGLAGVEETQYF. The CDR3, as DNA: TGTGCCAGCAGGAAGGGGCTAGCGGGGGTCGAGGAGACCCAGTACTTC.

This clonotype turned up a few times. The chain has TRBV6-1 and TRBJ2-5, with D maybe TRBD2 (7 bases). V lost 2 bases and J 5 bases, leaving 18 bases between the germline ends. The CDR3 spans 16 residues. CDR1 is MNHNS, CDR2 SASEGT, per germline. The CDR3 here is CASSERMRGGPETQYF. Here the CDR3 DNA reads TGTGCCAGCAGTGAACGGATGAGGGGGGGGCCGGAGACCCAGTACTTC.

This clonotype was counted at least ten times. The chain couples TRBV5-1 to TRBJ2-7; unclear D gene. In germline, CDR1 is SGHRS, CDR2 YFSETQ. Trimming removed 1 base from V and 0 bases from J, with 5 bases in between. This CDR3 is built from 13 residues. The CDR3 is CASSLTDSYEQYF. The DNA of the CDR3 is TGCGCCAGCAGCTTGACGGACTCCTACGAGCAGTACTTC.

This chain connects TRBV28 to TRBJ1-1; a weak D match, TRBD1 (5 bases). The germline V gene encodes CDR1 MDHEN and CDR2 SYDVKM. The ends were cut back, 2 bases at V and 8 bases at J, with 9 bases in the middle. The length of the CDR3 is 12 residues. Written as DNA, the CDR3 is TGTGCCAGCAGTTTACGGGGCCGGGAAGCTTTCTTT. Protein product: CASSLRGREAFF. Full variable domain (remainder filled in from reference TRBV28 and TRBJ1-1): DVKVTQSSRYLVKRTGEKVFLECVQDMDHENMFWYRQDPGLGLRLIYFSYDVKMKEKGDIPEGYSVSREKKERFSLILESASTNQTSMYLCASSLRGREAFFGQGTRLTVV.

The CDR3 here is CASGLGLAGYNEQFF. The CDR3, as DNA: TGTGCTAGTGGACTCGGACTAGCGGGGTACAATGAGCAGTTCTTC. The rearrangement uses TRBV12-5 and TRBJ2-1; 12 nucleotides align to TRBD2. From germline, CDR1 is LGHNT and CDR2 FRNRAP. After removal of 6 bases from V and 4 bases from J, the junction contained 4 bases not matched to a gene. This CDR3 spans 15 amino acids.

The J gene is TRBJ2-1, the V gene TRBV5-1, with 10 bases fitting TRBD2. CDR1 is SGHRS, CDR2 YFSETQ, per germline. V gave up 1 base and J gave up 0 bases; unmatched junction bases: 7. The length of the CDR3 is 18 residues. The DNA for the CDR3 is TGCGCCAGCAGCTTGTCAGCGGGGGGGCGTAGCTCCTACAATGAGCAGTTCTTC. Residues: CASSLSAGGRSSYNEQFF.

The rearrangement links TRBV3-2 to TRBJ2-5; the table gives TRBD1 as D, unverified against the DNA. TRBV3-2 is a pseudogene locus. There are 16 residues in the CDR3. The CDR3 is CASYQAGAGLLETQYF. The CDR3 nucleotides are TGTGCCAGCTACCAAGCAGGGGCAGGGTTATTGGAGACCCAGTACTTC.

This clonotype was observed many times. V gene TRBV5-1 combines with J gene TRBJ1-2, with D unclear. Trimming removed 2 bases at V and 5 bases at J, with 13 bases between. Germline CDR1 reads SGHRS; CDR2 reads YFSETQ. The CDR3 has 14 amino acids. Here the CDR3 reads CASSFTPAAYGYTF. CDR3 coding DNA: TGCGCCAGCAGCTTCACCCCGGCGGCTTATGGCTACACCTTC.

J is TRBJ2-1 and V is TRBV20-1; D unresolved. The ends were cut back, 2 bases at V and 8 bases at J, with 13 bases in the middle. This CDR3 region has 13 residues. Germline V gene sequence: CDR1 DFQATT, CDR2 SNEGSKA (reference sequence). The CDR3, as DNA: TGCAGTGCTAGATCCCTGGGTTCGGATGAGCAGTTCTTC. This codes for CSARSLGSDEQFF.

Only a few counts were recorded for this clonotype. The chain combines TRBV2 with TRBJ1-5; D possibly corresponds to TRBD1 (5 bases). The V and J ends lost 7 bases and 3 bases respectively, with 13 bases between them. This CDR3 spans 14 amino acids. In germline, CDR1 is SNHLY, CDR2 FYNNEI. CDR3 loop: CASTQEGDNQPQHF. The CDR3 DNA follows: TGTGCCAGCACGCAGGAAGGGGACAATCAGCCCCAGCATTTT.

On this clonotype: Germline is not matched at one junction end, which may reflect a read error. This rearrangement joins TRBV30 to TRBJ1-3; unclear D gene. The CDR3 has 12 residues. Germline loops: CDR1 GTSNPN, CDR2 SVGIG (reference sequence). This chain's CDR3 is CAWMDSENTIYF. The CDR3 nucleotides are TGTGCCTGGATGGACTCTGAAAACACCATATATTTT. Combining the CDR3 with reference TRBV30 and TRBJ1-3 gives the whole variable domain SQTIHQWPATLVQPVGSPLSLECTVEGTSNPNLYWYRQAAGRGLQLLFYSVGIGQISSEVPQNLSASRPQDRQFILSSKKLLLSDSGFYLCAWMDSENTIYFGEGSWLTVV.

This clonotype was seen at least ten times. The rearrangement links TRBV20-1 to TRBJ2-3, with D perhaps TRBD1 (5 bases). V was pared by 6 bases and J by 0 bases, with 13 bases between. Germline CDR1 is DFQATT and CDR2 is SNEGSKA (reference sequence). This CDR3 comprises 14 residues. This chain's CDR3 is CSAPGPSSTDTQYF. The CDR3 nucleotides read TGCAGTGCGCCAGGGCCCTCTAGCACAGATACGCAGTATTTT.

V is TRBV3-1 and J is TRBJ2-7; D ambiguous. Germline CDR1 is LGHDT and CDR2 is YNNKEL (reference sequence). This CDR3 has 12 residues. The V end was cut by 1 base, the J end by 7 bases, with 8 bases between. The CDR3 protein is CASSQAGREQYF. CDR3 DNA: TGTGCCAGCAGCCAAGCTGGGCGTGAGCAGTACTTC.

This clonotype appeared a few times. The V call is TRBV12-3 or TRBV12-4, the J call TRBJ2-7; D gene ambiguous. This CDR3 has 12 amino acids. V was pared by 4 bases and J by 3 bases, with 7 bases between. CDR3: CASSSTVYEQYF. The CDR3 region has the DNA TGTGCCAGCAGTTCTACAGTCTACGAGCAGTACTTC.

This chain links TRBV10-3 with TRBJ1-2; D possibly corresponds to TRBD1 (5 bases). V lost 9 bases to trimming and J lost 2 bases, with 10 bases between them. This CDR3 comprises 12 residues. Germline lookup yields CDR1 ENHRY and CDR2 SYGVKD. CDR3 nucleotide sequence: TGTGCCATTCACAGGAACAACTATGGCTACACCTTC. Translation: CAIHRNNYGYTF.